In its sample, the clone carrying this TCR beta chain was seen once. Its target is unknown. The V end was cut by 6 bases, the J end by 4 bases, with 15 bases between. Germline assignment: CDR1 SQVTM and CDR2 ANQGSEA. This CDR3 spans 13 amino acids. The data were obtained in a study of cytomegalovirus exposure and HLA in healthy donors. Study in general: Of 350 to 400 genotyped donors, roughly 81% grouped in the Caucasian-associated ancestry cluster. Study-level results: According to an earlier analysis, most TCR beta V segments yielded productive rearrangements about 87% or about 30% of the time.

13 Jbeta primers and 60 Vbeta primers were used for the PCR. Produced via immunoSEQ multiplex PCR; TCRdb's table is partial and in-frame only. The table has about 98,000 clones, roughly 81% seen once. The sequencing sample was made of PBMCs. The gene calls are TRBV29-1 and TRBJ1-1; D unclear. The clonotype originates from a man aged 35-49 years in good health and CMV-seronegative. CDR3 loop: CSVGGGPGTEAFF. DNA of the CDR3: TGCAGCGTCGGCGGAGGCCCGGGCACTGAAGCTTTCTTT.